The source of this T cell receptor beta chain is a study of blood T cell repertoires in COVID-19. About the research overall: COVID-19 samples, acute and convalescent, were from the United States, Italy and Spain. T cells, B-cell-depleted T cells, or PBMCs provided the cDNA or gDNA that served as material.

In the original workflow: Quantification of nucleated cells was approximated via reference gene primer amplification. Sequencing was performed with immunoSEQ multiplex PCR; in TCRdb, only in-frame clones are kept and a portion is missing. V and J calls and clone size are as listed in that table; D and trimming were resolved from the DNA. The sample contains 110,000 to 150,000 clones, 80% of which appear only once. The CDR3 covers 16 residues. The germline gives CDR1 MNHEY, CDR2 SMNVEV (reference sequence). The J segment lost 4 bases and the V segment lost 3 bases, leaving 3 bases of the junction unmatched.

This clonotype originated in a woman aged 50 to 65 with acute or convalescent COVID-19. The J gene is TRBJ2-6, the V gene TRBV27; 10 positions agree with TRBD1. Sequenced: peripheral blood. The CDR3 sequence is CASSFGTGVGANVLTF. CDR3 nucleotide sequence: TGTGCCAGCAGTTTCGGGACAGGGGTAGGGGCCAACGTCCTGACTTTC.